This T cell receptor (beta chain) was sequenced for a study of Tregs in tolerant kidney transplant recipients (dated by TCRdb to between 2017 and 2020). Regarding the complete study: Additional Treg samples were obtained from a roughly three-day mixed lymphocyte reaction with belatacept, in some cases followed by a roughly five-day donor restimulation, before recipient CD4+CD25+CD127- cells were sorted. TCRbeta repertoire sequencing was used in 3 healthy controls to compare several methods for expanding Tregs specific for an allogeneic donor. TCRbeta sequencing was used in the study to identify donor-specific regulatory T cells before combined kidney and bone marrow transplantation, and the identified cells were then tracked after transplant. Antibodies distinguished recipient from donor cells when sorting primary belatacept mixed lymphocyte reaction cultures.

Broader findings and caveats from the paper: Although technical replication error seemed to be minimal, the question of biological reproducibility was not addressed directly. The study was constrained by small patient numbers, and validation of the findings is required in larger populations and under other immunosuppression protocols. Expanding Tregs with activated donor B cells appeared to identify the most biologically relevant and donor-specific TCRbeta repertoire.

With regard to this clone: The antigen this receptor binds is unknown. The record has no base qualities; no much larger clone is one base away.

Healthy control blood was obtained either as purchased buffy coats or from healthy volunteers. Healthy control blood was processed to PBMCs with a Ficoll density gradient and then cryopreserved, whereas patient PBMCs were collected both before and after transplant. Genomic DNA was extracted from sorted cells with the QIAGEN DNeasy Blood and Tissue Kit for TCRbeta CDR3 sequencing. Through immunoSEQ, high-throughput TCRbeta CDR3 sequencing was done commercially, including PCR amplification with internal controls and bias correction. Per the source publication's procedure: A unique productive TCRbeta sequence was defined by the CDR3 nucleotide sequence when primers matched, and otherwise by the CDR3 amino acid sequence together with the Vbeta and Jbeta genes. A sequence counted as donor-reactive if, in CFSE-low cells, the sequence had a frequency of at least 0.01% and was expanded at least 5-fold compared with unstimulated cells. Repertoire divergence was quantified by Jensen-Shannon divergence calculated from the top 100 TCRbeta sequences ranked by frequency. For any sample with multiple sequencing runs, sorting error was corrected in each run separately before the runs were pooled. TCRdb's version of the immuneACCESS table is confined to in-frame rearrangements and falls short of the full clone set. An unresolved V gene accounts for under half of the shortfall where checked; the remainder is of unknown origin. The V and J calls and clone size were taken over from that table, and D and trimming were inferred from the DNA. In this sample the table shows 30,000 or so clones, 82% of which occur a single time. Of the sample, approximately 2.1% is held by the ten largest clones.

The specimen sequenced was Tregs from blood cultured with allogeneic cells. This TCR derives from a human donor in good health.

This receptor carries the CDR3 CASSPMPIQETQYF. The DNA reads as follows: TGTGCCAGCAGCCCCATGCCGATCCAAGAGACCCAGTACTTC. The rearranged chain carries TRBV7-3 and TRBJ2-5, with no reliable assignment of the D segment. Trimming costs V 5 bases and J 1 base, and their ends lie 11 bases apart. CDR1 and CDR2, looked up from the germline V gene, are SGHTA and FQGTGA. Including cysteine and phenylalanine, the CDR3 has 14 amino acids. Solely the CDR3 DNA is kept, with 42 bases framed from the first base.